This TCR beta chain came from a study of PD-1 blockade in classical Hodgkin lymphoma. Findings of the study overall: It was CD4+ TCR diversity, not CD8+, that rose significantly by C4D1. Those patients who began receiving nivolumab less than 1 year after ASCT had lower diversity, and they were excluded.

Repertoires were generated with immunoSEQ multiplex PCR, while TCRdb's copy carries only in-frame clones and drops some. The sample records about 90,000 clones, just over 90% being singletons. As regards this clone: Its specificity is unknown.

Germline CDR1 is SGHAT and CDR2 is FQNNGV. Trimming took off 4 bases at V and 2 bases at J, with 8 bases between the two ends. CDR3 length equals 13 residues. Time point noted: cycle 4 day 1 (C4D1), after 5 to 7 weeks of nivolumab. All patients relapsed after autologous stem cell transplantation, and brentuximab vedotin exposure varied. V and J are TRBV11-2 and TRBJ2-5, with D perhaps TRBD1 or TRBD2 (5 bases each). This sample comprised peripheral blood mononuclear cells (PBMCs), obtained before the fourth cycle of nivolumab. This TCR derives from a human donor with classical Hodgkin lymphoma. In DNA form, the CDR3 reads TGTGCCAGCAGCTCCGGGGCTCAAGAGACCCAGTACTTC. Translated: CASSSGAQETQYF.